Reported below is one TCR beta chain. What it binds is unknown. Clones were read by immunoSEQ multiplex PCR, and TCRdb kept only the in-frame ones, dropping some. The sample includes more than 450,000 clones, 79% of them seen just once. The data originate from a study of shared clonotypes between healthy human individuals. Participating donors were healthy, HIV-negative adults free of recent acute infections or vaccinations. Germline V gene data show CDR1 as MNHEY and CDR2 as SMNVEV (reference sequence). The CDR3 spans 17 residues. J lost 1 base, V lost 1 base, and 7 bases had no gene match. General study findings and limits: Few donors limited the genetic and exposure-history diversity represented.

This TCR derives from a woman in her forties in good health. Some clones in this sample may be carry-over from other donors' samples. This chain uses TRBV27 with TRBJ2-3, with 8 bases identical to TRBD1. The sample was PBMCs. CDR3 sequence reads: CASSLWAGGGGTDTQYF. CDR3 bases: TGTGCCAGCAGTTTATGGGCAGGGGGCGGTGGCACAGATACGCAGTATTTT.